Below are 7 T cell receptor beta chains sequenced from a single sample in a study of cytomegalovirus exposure and HLA in healthy donors. TCRdb's table, derived via immunoSEQ multiplex PCR, lists solely in-frame clones and lacks some. The data contain about 350,000 clones, about 85% of them singletons. The sequenced material came from PBMCs. Receptor source: a woman in her 30s in good health and CMV-seropositive.

The V and J genes are TRBV11-2 and TRBJ1-5; D not resolved. The CDR3 has 14 amino acids. V was trimmed by 3 bases and J by 3 bases, leaving 9 bases between them. The germline gives CDR1 SGHAT, CDR2 FQNNGV. As DNA, the CDR3 is TGTGCCAGCAGCTTTCCTGGGCTCAATCAGCCCCAGCATTTT. Translation: CASSFPGLNQPQHF.

The V call is TRBV9, the J call TRBJ2-1; TRBD1 or TRBD2 may be the D gene (5 bases each). This CDR3 has 15 residues. The V gene lost 4 bases and the J gene lost 4 bases, with 15 bases spanning the gap. Germline CDR1 is SGDLS and CDR2 is YYNGEE. This CDR3 reads CASSSFRDGYNEQFF. The CDR3 DNA reads as TGTGCCAGCAGCTCCTTCCGGGACGGATACAATGAGCAGTTCTTC.

This chain connects TRBV5-1 to TRBJ2-5; weak D call: TRBD2 (6 bases). The germline gives CDR1 SGHRS, CDR2 YFSETQ. The V end was cut by 0 bases, the J end by 3 bases, with 18 bases between. This CDR3 comprises 17 residues. CDR3 in amino acids: CASSLDVSGEKEETQYF. The DNA of the CDR3 is TGCGCCAGCAGCTTGGACGTCTCGGGGGAAAAGGAAGAGACCCAGTACTTC. Full variable domain (outside the CDR3, taken from reference TRBV5-1 and TRBJ2-5): KAGVTQTPRYLIKTRGQQVTLSCSPISGHRSVSWYQQTPGQGLQFLFEYFSETQRNKGNFPGRFSGRQFSNSRSEMNVSTLELGDSALYLCASSLDVSGEKEETQYFGPGTRLLVL.

The rearrangement uses TRBV4-3 and TRBJ2-7; no definite D call. In germline, CDR1 is LGHNA, CDR2 YSLEER. CDR3 length: 15 residues. Between the trimmed V and J ends, which lost 0 bases and 1 base, there was a span of 10 bases. The CDR3 loop reads CASSQDPQSSYEQYF. The CDR3 DNA sequence: TGCGCCAGCAGCCAAGATCCCCAGTCATCCTACGAGCAGTACTTC.

On this clone: Different DNA sequences within this sample yield the same CDR3. DNA for the CDR3: TGCGCCAGCAGCCGACAGGGTACCTACGAGCAGTACTTC. This translates into CASSRQGTYEQYF. J is TRBJ2-7 and V is TRBV4-1; 7 nucleotides align to TRBD1. CDR1 MGHRA and CDR2 YSYEKL come from the germline V gene. V lost 4 bases, J lost 2 bases, and 2 bases stayed unmatched. The CDR3 spans 13 residues.

Of note for this clone: Within the sample, other DNA sequences also encode this same CDR3. The chain is built from TRBV9 and TRBJ2-1; D is unclear. Germline V gene data show CDR1 as SGDLS and CDR2 as YYNGEE. CDR3 length: 12 residues. V was pared by 3 bases and J by 4 bases, with 5 bases between. CDR3 nucleotide sequence: TGTGCCAGCAGCGCTCGGTACAATGAGCAGTTCTTC. It is translated as CASSARYNEQFF.

This clone was counted a single time. The V gene is TRBV27, the J gene TRBJ2-5; 8 bases agree with TRBD2. This CDR3 is 15 amino acids long. Looked up from germline, CDR1 is MNHEY and CDR2 is SMNVEV (reference sequence). V gave up 10 bases and J gave up 1 base; unmatched junction bases: 11. For the CDR3, the DNA is TGTGCCACCTGCCAGTGGAGCGGGGGCCAAGAGACCCAGTACTTC. Translating gives CATCQWSGGQETQYF.